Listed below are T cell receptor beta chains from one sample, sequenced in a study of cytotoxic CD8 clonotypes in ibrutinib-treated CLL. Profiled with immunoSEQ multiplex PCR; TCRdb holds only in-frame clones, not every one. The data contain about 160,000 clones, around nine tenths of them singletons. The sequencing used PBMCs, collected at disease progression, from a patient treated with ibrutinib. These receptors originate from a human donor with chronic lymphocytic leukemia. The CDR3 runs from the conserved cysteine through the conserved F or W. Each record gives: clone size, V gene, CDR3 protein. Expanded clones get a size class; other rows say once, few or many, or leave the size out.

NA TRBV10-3 CAISGTGAMNTEAFF
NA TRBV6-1 CASSKNRGAGQPQHF
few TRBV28 CASTLTGGPVDTQYF
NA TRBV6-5 CASSYYSGSTDTQYF
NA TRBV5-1 CASSLEYNSGGLQFF
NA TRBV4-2 CASSQEDRQETQYF
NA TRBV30 CAWRWGSSPQETQYF
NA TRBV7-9 CASSLDRGRRGSGANVLTF
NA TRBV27 CASSLLGSPYGYTF
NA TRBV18 CASSPDQMNTEAFF